This T cell receptor beta chain originates from a study of T cells in tuberculosis. Sequencing was performed with immunoSEQ multiplex PCR; in TCRdb, only in-frame clones are kept and a portion is missing. The profile shows some 26,000 clones, more than 80% of them singletons. CDR3 length: 13 amino acids. The germline V gene has CDR1 LGHNA and CDR2 YNFKEQ. The germline V and J ends were trimmed by 0 bases and 4 bases, with 4 bases remaining between them. This clone was counted a single time. This sequence originates from a donor aged 10 to 29 with latent tuberculosis or without tuberculosis infection. Some clones in this sample may be carry-over from other donors' samples. Sequenced material: PBMCs. This chain links TRBV4-2 with TRBJ2-1; D is uncertain. The CDR3 coding sequence is TGTGCCAGCAGCCAAGACGGTTACAATGAGCAGTTCTTC. It codes for CASSQDGYNEQFF.